Listed below are T cell receptor beta chains from one sample, sequenced in a study of blood T cell repertoires in COVID-19. The repertoire was sequenced with immunoSEQ multiplex PCR; TCRdb's copy has only in-frame clones and lacks some. Of 150,000 or so clones listed, about four fifths are singletons. Sequenced input: peripheral blood. The receptors come from a woman aged 55-69 years with acute or convalescent COVID-19. Each CDR3 is given with its conserved first and last residue. D genes are given only for firm matches. Only part of the rows carry a size: once, few, many, or a class if the clone is expanded.

J | D | size | V | DNA | CDR3
TRBJ1-2 | . | . | TRBV7-9 | TGTGCCAGCAGCTGGGGAGACGTGGGCGATATGGGCTACACCTTC | CASSWGDVGDMGYTF
TRBJ1-3 | . | . | TRBV7-9 | TGTGCCAGCAGCCCAGCAAGAGGGTCTGGAAACACCATATATTTT | CASSPARGSGNTIYF
TRBJ2-5 | TRBD2 | . | TRBV4-1 | TGCGCCAGCAGCCAAGAAGAGCGGGCGGGGGATCGAGAGACCCAGTACTTC | CASSQEERAGDRETQYF
TRBJ2-2 | . | . | TRBV9 | TGTGCCAGCAGCGTAGGAACTGCCGGGGAGCTGTTTTTT | CASSVGTAGELFF
TRBJ2-1 | . | . | TRBV27 | TGTGCCAGCAGTTCTCCAGGGGACCGTTACAATGAGCAGTTCTTC | CASSSPGDRYNEQFF
TRBJ2-1 | . | . | TRBV14 | TGTGCCAGCAGCCAAACAAGCGGAAAGTACAATGAGCAGTTCTTC | CASSQTSGKYNEQFF
TRBJ1-1 | TRBD1 | . | TRBV30 | TGTGCCTGGAGCGGACAGGGGAACACTGAAGCTTTCTTT | CAWSGQGNTEAFF
TRBJ1-1 | . | . | TRBV7-2 | TGTGCCAGCAGCTTAGCGGCAGGTGGCACTGAAGCTTTCTTT | CASSLAAGGTEAFF
TRBJ1-1 | TRBD1 | . | TRBV5-6 | TGTGCCAGCAGCTTCGGATACAGGGGCAGGGACACTGAAGCTTTCTTT | CASSFGYRGRDTEAFF
TRBJ1-1 | TRBD1 | . | TRBV6-1 | TGTGCCAGCAGCTACACAGGGGGTGGTGAAGCTTTCTTT | CASSYTGGGEAFF
TRBJ2-1 | . | few | TRBV11-2 | TGTGCCAGCAGCTTGGCCAGATACAATGAGCAGTTCTTC | CASSLARYNEQFF
TRBJ2-1 | . | . | TRBV3-1/TRBV3-2 | TGTGCCAGCACTGGGGACCCCTCGGGGGTCAATGAGCAGTTCTTC | CASTGDPSGVNEQFF
TRBJ1-1 | TRBD1 | . | TRBV27 | TGTGCCAGCAGTTTCAATCCACAGGGGGTTACTGAAGCTTTCTTT | CASSFNPQGVTEAFF